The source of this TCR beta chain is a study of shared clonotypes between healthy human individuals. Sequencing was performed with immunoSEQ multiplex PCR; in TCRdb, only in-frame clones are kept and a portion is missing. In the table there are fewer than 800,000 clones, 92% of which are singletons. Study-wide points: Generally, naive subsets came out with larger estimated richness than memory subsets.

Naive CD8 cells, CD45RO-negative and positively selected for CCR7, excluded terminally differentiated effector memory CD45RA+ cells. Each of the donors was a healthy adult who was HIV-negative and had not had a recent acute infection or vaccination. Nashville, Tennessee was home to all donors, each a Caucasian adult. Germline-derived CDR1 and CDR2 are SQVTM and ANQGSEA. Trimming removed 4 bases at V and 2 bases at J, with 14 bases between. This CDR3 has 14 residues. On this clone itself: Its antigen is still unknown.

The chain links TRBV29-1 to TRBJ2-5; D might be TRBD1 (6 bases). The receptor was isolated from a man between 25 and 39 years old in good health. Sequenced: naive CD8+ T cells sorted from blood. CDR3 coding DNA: TGCAGCGTTGCGCAATACAGGGAACAAGAGACCCAGTACTTC. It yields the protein CSVAQYREQETQYF. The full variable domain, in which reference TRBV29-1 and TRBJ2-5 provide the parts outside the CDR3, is SAVISQKPSRDICQRGTSLTIQCQVDSQVTMMFWYRQQPGQSLTLIATANQGSEATYESGFVIDKFPISRPNLTFSTLTVSNMSPEDSSIYLCSVAQYREQETQYFGPGTRLLVL.